This entry describes one T cell receptor beta chain. Its antigen is undetermined. The sample originates from a study of cytomegalovirus exposure and HLA in healthy donors. Notes on the study in general: Some TCR beta chains (roughly 160 of them) were listed as cytomegalovirus-associated. A few chains linked to CMV were shown in vitro to be specific for CMV antigens. High specificity and sensitivity for cytomegalovirus status were reported for the classifier.

The donors were part of the roughly 120-subject validation cohort, which stood apart from the approximately 640-subject first cohort. Assay used: immunoSEQ multiplex PCR; TCRdb lists only in-frame clones, some missing. The sample comprises about 71,000 clones, less than 95% of which are singletons, and 0.9% to 1.2% rests with the top ten. CDR1 GTSNPN and CDR2 SVGIG come from the germline V gene (reference sequence). With 0 bases removed from V and 4 bases from J, the gap between germline ends came to 12 bases. The CDR3 covers 14 residues. This clonotype was obtained from a woman between 18 and 30 years old in good health and CMV-seronegative. The chain uses TRBV30 and TRBJ1-1; no reliable D call. The sequenced material came from PBMCs. The CDR3 is CAWSVSLRGTEAFF. CDR3 coding DNA: TGTGCCTGGAGTGTATCTCTTCGAGGCACTGAAGCTTTCTTT.